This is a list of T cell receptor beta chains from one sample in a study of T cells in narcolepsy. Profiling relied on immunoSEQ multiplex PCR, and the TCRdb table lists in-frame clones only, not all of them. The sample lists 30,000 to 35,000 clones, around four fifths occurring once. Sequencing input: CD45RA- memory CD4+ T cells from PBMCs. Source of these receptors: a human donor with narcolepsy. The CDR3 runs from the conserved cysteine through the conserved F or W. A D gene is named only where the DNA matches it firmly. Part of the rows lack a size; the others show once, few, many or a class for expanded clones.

DNA: TGTGCCACCATGACAGGGTATGGGAACACTGAAGCTTTCTTT
CDR3: CATMTGYGNTEAFF
D: TRBD1
V: TRBV6-6
size: .
J: TRBJ1-1

DNA: TGTGCCAGCAGCGGACAACGGGAGGACAGGGTTTACGGCTACACCTTC
CDR3: CASSGQREDRVYGYTF
D: TRBD1
V: TRBV7-2
size: .
J: TRBJ1-2

DNA: TGTGCCACCAGCAGAGGGGGAGGGTGGGGTAGCTATGGCTACACCTTC
CDR3: CATSRGGGWGSYGYTF
D: .
V: TRBV15
size: .
J: TRBJ1-2

DNA: TGTGCCTGGAGGGGAGGACAGACTTTAACCTACGAGCAGTACTTC
CDR3: CAWRGGQTLTYEQYF
D: .
V: TRBV30
size: once
J: TRBJ2-7

DNA: TGCGCCAGCAGCGGGACCGGCACTGAAGCTTTCTTT
CDR3: CASSGTGTEAFF
D: .
V: TRBV5-1
size: .
J: TRBJ1-1

DNA: TGCGCCAGCGGTTCCGGGACAGACTATGGCTACACCTTC
CDR3: CASGSGTDYGYTF
D: TRBD1
V: TRBV5-1
size: .
J: TRBJ1-2

DNA: TGTGCCATCTCGTCGAGGGGGGATAGCAATCAGCCCCAGCATTTT
CDR3: CAISSRGDSNQPQHF
D: .
V: TRBV6-6
size: once
J: TRBJ1-5

DNA: TGTGCCAGCGGAGGTTTACCCACCCCTGAAGCTTTCTTT
CDR3: CASGGLPTPEAFF
D: .
V: TRBV6-6
size: .
J: TRBJ1-1

DNA: TGTGCCAGCAGTTACTTCGGGACAGGCTCGGGAAACACCATATATTTT
CDR3: CASSYFGTGSGNTIYF
D: TRBD1
V: TRBV6-6
size: .
J: TRBJ1-3

DNA: TGCGCCAGCAGCTTGGTGGCCGGCTCTGGAAACACCATATATTTT
CDR3: CASSLVAGSGNTIYF
D: .
V: TRBV5-1
size: .
J: TRBJ1-3

DNA: TGCAGCGTTGCCACTTTGAACACTGAAGCTTTCTTT
CDR3: CSVATLNTEAFF
D: .
V: TRBV29-1
size: once
J: TRBJ1-1

DNA: TGTGCCAGCAGCTTATCGACAGAGAATTCACCCCTCCACTTT
CDR3: CASSLSTENSPLHF
D: .
V: TRBV7-7
size: once
J: TRBJ1-6

DNA: TGTGCCAGCAGCCCAACGACCGGGTTGAACACTGAAGCTTTCTTT
CDR3: CASSPTTGLNTEAFF
D: .
V: TRBV7-8
size: few
J: TRBJ1-1

DNA: TGTGCCAGCAGTAAGGGGGGACAGGGGTACTACGAGCAGTACTTC
CDR3: CASSKGGQGYYEQYF
D: TRBD1
V: TRBV2
size: .
J: TRBJ2-7

DNA: TGTGCCAGCAGTTACTCGTTTGGAGCGAGAGTACACGAGCAGTACTTC
CDR3: CASSYSFGARVHEQYF
D: .
V: TRBV6-6
size: .
J: TRBJ2-7

DNA: TGTGCCAGCAGCCAAACAGGGGACACCGGGGAGCTGTTTTTT
CDR3: CASSQTGDTGELFF
D: TRBD1
V: TRBV9
size: .
J: TRBJ2-2

DNA: TGTGCCAGCAGCTTAAGGCGGGCCGGGGAGCTGTTTTTT
CDR3: CASSLRRAGELFF
D: .
V: TRBV7-3
size: .
J: TRBJ2-2

DNA: TGCGCCAGCAGCTCAGGAGTCGGCGGGGGGTCCTACAATGAGCAGTTCTTC
CDR3: CASSSGVGGGSYNEQFF
D: TRBD2
V: TRBV4-1
size: .
J: TRBJ2-1

DNA: TGTGCCAGCAGCTTAGGACTAGCGGGGTACCAAGAGACCCAGTACTTC
CDR3: CASSLGLAGYQETQYF
D: TRBD2
V: TRBV11-2
size: .
J: TRBJ2-5

DNA: TGTGCCAGCAGCTCACGACTAGCGGGGGAACTCACGGATACGCAGTATTTT
CDR3: CASSSRLAGELTDTQYF
D: TRBD2
V: TRBV11-2
size: .
J: TRBJ2-3

DNA: TGTGCCAGCAGCCTGGGACTGGGCCTGGGGCAGTACTTC
CDR3: CASSLGLGLGQYF
D: .
V: TRBV9
size: .
J: TRBJ2-7

DNA: TGTGCCAGCAGTTCCCAGACAGGAAAGAGCACAGATACGCAGTATTTT
CDR3: CASSSQTGKSTDTQYF
D: .
V: TRBV7-3
size: .
J: TRBJ2-3

DNA: TGTGCCAGCACTTACAGGGCCACCGGGGAGCTGTTTTTT
CDR3: CASTYRATGELFF
D: .
V: TRBV2
size: .
J: TRBJ2-2

DNA: TGCGCCAGCAGCTCTACACAGGGGGCGGTCTATGGCTACACCTTC
CDR3: CASSSTQGAVYGYTF
D: TRBD1
V: TRBV5-1
size: .
J: TRBJ1-2

DNA: TGTGCCAGCAGCCAAGATAGGTTGGGTGAGCAGTTCTTC
CDR3: CASSQDRLGEQFF
D: .
V: TRBV4-1
size: once
J: TRBJ2-1

DNA: TGTGCCAGCATGGCGGACAACCGGAACGAGCAGTACTTC
CDR3: CASMADNRNEQYF
D: .
V: TRBV2
size: .
J: TRBJ2-7

DNA: TGTGCCAGCAGCCGGACTAGCGGGGAAACAGATACGCAGTATTTT
CDR3: CASSRTSGETDTQYF
D: TRBD2
V: TRBV7-2
size: .
J: TRBJ2-3

DNA: TGTGCCAGCAGTTACTCACCAGGCAATGAGCAGTTCTTC
CDR3: CASSYSPGNEQFF
D: .
V: TRBV6-6
size: once
J: TRBJ2-1

DNA: TGTGCCACCAGCAGAGCGCGGGGGGCGGCGAACACTGAAGCTTTCTTT
CDR3: CATSRARGAANTEAFF
D: .
V: TRBV15
size: .
J: TRBJ1-1

DNA: TGTGCCTGGCAGGGACCCGGAAACACCATATATTTT
CDR3: CAWQGPGNTIYF
D: .
V: TRBV30
size: .
J: TRBJ1-3

DNA: TGTGCCAGTAGTATTCCGGGACAGGGTATTCAGCCCCAGCATTTT
CDR3: CASSIPGQGIQPQHF
D: TRBD1
V: TRBV19
size: .
J: TRBJ1-5

DNA: TGTGCCAGCAGTAGCGGGGGGGCGACAGATACGCAGTATTTT
CDR3: CASSSGGATDTQYF
D: TRBD2
V: TRBV6-1
size: few
J: TRBJ2-3

DNA: TGTGCCAGCAGCCCTATTCCTAACACTGAAGCTTTCTTT
CDR3: CASSPIPNTEAFF
D: .
V: TRBV5-5
size: .
J: TRBJ1-1

DNA: TGTGCCACCAGCAGAGTAGGGGGTAATTCACCCCTCCACTTT
CDR3: CATSRVGGNSPLHF
D: .
V: TRBV15
size: .
J: TRBJ1-6

DNA: TGTGCCAGCAGCGCTTTAGCGGGGGCGGGAGATACGCAGTATTTT
CDR3: CASSALAGAGDTQYF
D: TRBD2
V: TRBV9
size: .
J: TRBJ2-3

DNA: TGTGCCAGCAGCTTTTATTCGACAGGGCGGTCTGGCGAGACCCAGTACTTC
CDR3: CASSFYSTGRSGETQYF
D: TRBD1
V: TRBV5-6
size: once
J: TRBJ2-5

DNA: TGTGCCAGCAGTGTACTAGCGGGCGTCAATGAGCAGTTCTTC
CDR3: CASSVLAGVNEQFF
D: TRBD2
V: TRBV2
size: .
J: TRBJ2-1

DNA: TGTGCCAGCAGCTTCTCTTACGGGACCTACGAGCAGTACTTC
CDR3: CASSFSYGTYEQYF
D: .
V: TRBV7-8
size: .
J: TRBJ2-7

DNA: TGTGCCAGCAGCCTTAGGACAGGGGGGACAGATACGCAGTATTTT
CDR3: CASSLRTGGTDTQYF
D: TRBD1
V: TRBV7-9
size: .
J: TRBJ2-3

DNA: TGTGCCAGCAGACCCCGACAGGGGGTAGCCTACGAGCAGTACTTC
CDR3: CASRPRQGVAYEQYF
D: TRBD1
V: TRBV2
size: .
J: TRBJ2-7

DNA: TGTGCCAGCAGCTCCGGGACAGGTCGGGATGGCTACACCTTC
CDR3: CASSSGTGRDGYTF
D: TRBD1
V: TRBV5-5
size: .
J: TRBJ1-2

DNA: TGCGCCAGCAGTGATGGCGGCAATCAGCCCCAGCATTTT
CDR3: CASSDGGNQPQHF
D: .
V: TRBV10-1
size: few
J: TRBJ1-5

DNA: TGTGCCAGCTCACCATCTCGCCAGGACTTTGGCTACGAGCAGTACTTC
CDR3: CASSPSRQDFGYEQYF
D: .
V: TRBV18
size: .
J: TRBJ2-7

DNA: TGTGCCAGCAGCTTGCGACTGGAGCCTAATTCACCCCTCCACTTT
CDR3: CASSLRLEPNSPLHF
D: .
V: TRBV7-8
size: .
J: TRBJ1-6

DNA: TGCGCCAGCTCCCTAGCGGTCCAAGAGACCCAGTACTTC
CDR3: CASSLAVQETQYF
D: TRBD2
V: TRBV4-3
size: .
J: TRBJ2-5

DNA: TGCGCCAGCAGCCAAGACCCAGGACAGGGGGTCTATGGCTACACCTTC
CDR3: CASSQDPGQGVYGYTF
D: TRBD1
V: TRBV4-3
size: .
J: TRBJ1-2

DNA: TGCAGCGTTGAAGGCGGCGGGACCGGGGCAGATACGCAGTATTTT
CDR3: CSVEGGGTGADTQYF
D: .
V: TRBV29-1
size: .
J: TRBJ2-3

DNA: TGTGCCAGCAAAAGGGACGTACGTGAAAAACTGTTTTTT
CDR3: CASKRDVREKLFF
D: .
V: TRBV6-5
size: .
J: TRBJ1-4

DNA: TGTGCCAGCAGAGCGCTAGCGGATGCCCCCGAGCAGTACTTC
CDR3: CASRALADAPEQYF
D: TRBD2
V: TRBV2
size: .
J: TRBJ2-7

DNA: TGCGCCAGCAGCCAACCCCCCGGGGGCCGGGCCAAAAACATTCAGTACTTC
CDR3: CASSQPPGGRAKNIQYF
D: .
V: TRBV4-1
size: .
J: TRBJ2-4

DNA: TGTGCCAGTAGTCCACCCTTTGGGACAGGCACCATCTCATTCCAAGAGACCCAGTACTTC
CDR3: CASSPPFGTGTISFQETQYF
D: TRBD1
V: TRBV19
size: once
J: TRBJ2-5

DNA: TGTGCCAGTAGTATCGGCTTCTCTGGAAACACCATATATTTT
CDR3: CASSIGFSGNTIYF
D: .
V: TRBV19
size: .
J: TRBJ1-3

DNA: TGTGCCAGTGGAGATGGTGCGGGGGGGCCTGGGGATACGCAGTATTTT
CDR3: CASGDGAGGPGDTQYF
D: TRBD2
V: TRBV19
size: .
J: TRBJ2-3

DNA: TGCGCCAGCAGCTTGGGGGGCTCAGGGAACACCGGGGAGCTGTTTTTT
CDR3: CASSLGGSGNTGELFF
D: .
V: TRBV5-1
size: .
J: TRBJ2-2

DNA: TGTGCCAGCTCACCAGGGGCGGACTCTAACTATGGCTACACCTTC
CDR3: CASSPGADSNYGYTF
D: .
V: TRBV18
size: once
J: TRBJ1-2

DNA: TGTGCCAGCACCCTCGGACTAGCGGGGGGGATGGATACGCAGTATTTT
CDR3: CASTLGLAGGMDTQYF
D: TRBD2
V: TRBV5-4
size: .
J: TRBJ2-3

DNA: TGTGCCAGTAGTATCCCTGAACGCCGTGCTGAAGCTTTCTTT
CDR3: CASSIPERRAEAFF
D: .
V: TRBV19
size: .
J: TRBJ1-1

DNA: TGTGCCAGTAGTACGAACCGGGACTATGTAGAGACCCAGTACTTC
CDR3: CASSTNRDYVETQYF
D: TRBD2
V: TRBV19
size: .
J: TRBJ2-5

DNA: TGCAGCGTTGAGGAGGGTGGCGGTACGCAGTATTTT
CDR3: CSVEEGGGTQYF
D: .
V: TRBV29-1
size: .
J: TRBJ2-3

DNA: TGTGCCAGCAGGAGGGGGTCCTACGAGCAGTACTTC
CDR3: CASRRGSYEQYF
D: .
V: TRBV2
size: once
J: TRBJ2-7